This T cell receptor (beta chain) is drawn from a study of response to subunit inactivated influenza vaccine. Each CDR3 protein gets one entry after TCRdb re-called the RT-PCR reads with MiXCR. The table lists 150,000 to 200,000 distinct CDR3 sequences, 9.5% to 15% of them singletons. This CDR3 is 15 amino acids long. The V end lost 4 bases, the J end lost 0 bases, and 13 bases lay between the germline ends. Looked up from germline, CDR1 is SGHAT and CDR2 is FQNNGV. These data were likewise used in another study, on T cells expressing NK-cell markers. According to that study: Making the TCR beta cDNA relied on 5'RACE template switching with UMIs. From sorted CD3+CD56+NKG2C+, CD3+CD56+NKG2C- and CD3+CD56-NKG2C+ T cells came the TCR beta repertoires. The contribution of dominant NKG2C+ clonotypes to CD8+ T cells in five to seven donors was roughly 1.0-7.5%. These same clonotypes (in several donors) also led the CD3+CD56-NKG2C+ fraction. No clear determination of HCMV specificity was made for expanded NKG2C+ T cell clones.

The sample consisted of CD8+ T cells sorted from PBMCs, taken 11 to 12 days after vaccination. The source of this sequence is a man aged 50-60 years who received an inactivated influenza vaccine. The rearrangement joins TRBV11-2 to TRBJ2-7, with D perhaps matching TRBD2 (6 bases). CDR3 in amino acids: CASSWGDAPSYEQYF. The CDR3, as DNA: TGTGCCAGCAGCTGGGGGGACGCTCCCTCCTACGAGCAGTACTTC.